This T cell receptor beta chain was recorded in a study of Graves' ophthalmopathy and Graves' hyperthyroidism. The study's findings and limits: Blood also contained most of the expanded thyroid clonotypes above 0.001 frequency.

Amplifying from RNA transcripts, the study obtained TCR beta CDR3 regions. The first round was an RT-PCR with HTBI primers, and the second round was a multiplex PCR. One entry per CDR3 protein, called by TCRdb with MiXCR from the multiplex PCR reads. Of 500,000 to 600,000 distinct CDR3 sequences listed, 35% to 40% are singletons. Turning to this clonotype: The antigen remains unidentified.

Newly diagnosed, the hyperthyroidism patients had under 2 months' duration and were aged 18 to 65. The V end was cut by 0 bases, the J end by 3 bases, with 12 bases between. From germline, CDR1 is SGDLS and CDR2 YYNGEE. The CDR3 covers 16 residues. The sample was peripheral blood or thyroid tissue (not recorded which). The TCR originated in an adult man with Graves' hyperthyroidism. The chain links TRBV9 to TRBJ1-4; TRBD1 might be the D (6 bases). CDR3 loop: CASSVEGGRANEKLFF. The CDR3 bases are TGTGCCAGCAGCGTAGAAGGGGGAAGGGCTAATGAAAAACTGTTTTTT.